This T cell receptor (beta chain) emerged from a study of radiation and T cells in renal cell carcinoma. Documented treatment: treatment-naive control, cytoreductive nephrectomy. The tumor was a clear cell renal cell carcinoma. Repertoires were generated with immunoSEQ multiplex PCR, while TCRdb's copy carries only in-frame clones and drops some. The sample holds around 26,000 clones, 58% seen once. Germline values: CDR1 GTSNPN, CDR2 SVGIG (reference sequence). CDR3 length: 15 residues. Trimming took off 0 bases at V and 1 base at J, with 10 bases between the two ends. The sequence was collected from a man aged 40-55 years with renal cell carcinoma. Sequencing was performed on tumor tissue, taken from a patient whose treatment was nephrectomy without radiotherapy. J is TRBJ1-3 and V is TRBV30; no clear D. CDR3 bases: TGTGCCTGGAGTGTCTTGGTATTATCTGGAAACACCATATATTTT. This encodes CAWSVLVLSGNTIYF.